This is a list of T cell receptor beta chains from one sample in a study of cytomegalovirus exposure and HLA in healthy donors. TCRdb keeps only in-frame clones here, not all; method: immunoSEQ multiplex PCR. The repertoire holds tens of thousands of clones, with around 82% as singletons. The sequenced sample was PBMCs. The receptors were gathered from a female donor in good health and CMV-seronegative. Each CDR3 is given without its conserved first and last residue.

CDR3: ASSLLWGEVSTDTQY
length: 15
V: TRBV11-3
J: TRBJ2-3

CDR3: ASKWDYLNTGELF
length: 13
V: TRBV2
J: TRBJ2-2

CDR3: ASSLYSGEQY
length: 10
V: TRBV5-6
J: TRBJ2-7

CDR3: ASSYPAGGADTQY
length: 13
V: TRBV6-6
J: TRBJ2-3

CDR3: ASSLNLNQPQH
length: 11
V: TRBV7-3
J: TRBJ1-5

CDR3: ATRPGGSTDTQY
length: 12
V: TRBV10-1
J: TRBJ2-3

CDR3: ASRPGLAAPDTQY
length: 13
V: TRBV4-2
J: TRBJ2-3

CDR3: ASSPLQGTEAF
length: 11
V: TRBV18
J: TRBJ1-1

CDR3: ASSLAVGAQETQY
length: 13
V: TRBV7-9
J: TRBJ2-5

CDR3: ASSGLAGEGGETQY
length: 14
V: TRBV19
J: TRBJ2-5

CDR3: ASSQDSAGVGNEQF
length: 14
V: TRBV4-1
J: TRBJ2-1

CDR3: ASSYARQETQY
length: 11
V: TRBV19
J: TRBJ2-5

CDR3: ASSLGQTYGYT
length: 11
V: TRBV6-5
J: TRBJ1-2

CDR3: ASSQIDRGEPDGYT
length: 14
V: TRBV18
J: TRBJ1-2

CDR3: ASTTSTYYGYT
length: 11
V: TRBV11-2
J: TRBJ1-2

CDR3: ASSSSEKLF
length: 9
V: TRBV7-9
J: TRBJ1-4

CDR3: ASRPPGGQFYEQY
length: 13
V: TRBV7-2
J: TRBJ2-7

CDR3: ASSLQGVAYNEQF
length: 13
V: TRBV13
J: TRBJ2-1

CDR3: ASTQPGGTEAF
length: 11
V: TRBV2
J: TRBJ1-1

CDR3: ASSRFGTGDTGELF
length: 14
V: TRBV5-1
J: TRBJ2-2

CDR3: ASSTIGETQY
length: 10
V: TRBV19
J: TRBJ2-5

CDR3: ASRPDRAASPLH
length: 12
V: TRBV6-5
J: TRBJ1-6

CDR3: ASSYTGQGIYGYT
length: 13
V: TRBV6-5
J: TRBJ1-2

CDR3: ASRVAGTGAYEQY
length: 13
V: TRBV2
J: TRBJ2-7

CDR3: ALGPRGKIRTGGNEQF
length: 16
V: TRBV30
J: TRBJ2-1

CDR3: AWSTGTGAGTEAF
length: 13
V: TRBV30
J: TRBJ1-1